The 11 T cell receptor beta chains below all came from one sample that was sequenced in a study of response to subunit inactivated influenza vaccine listed by TCRdb under 2018. Library generation was performed with RT-PCR. Sequencing instrument: Illumina HiSeq 2500. Clones were called with MiXCR by TCRdb after fastp trimmed the public reads at Q25, and only in-frame beta chains were retained. Rows with a matching CDR3 protein are joined into one entry that keeps the most common DNA and genes. A total of about 530,000 distinct CDR3 sequences appear in this sample, 12% of them only once. The top ten hold approximately 10% of the sample. Sequencing was performed on PBMCs from blood, taken on the day of vaccination. These receptors all come from a man aged 50-60 years who received an inactivated influenza vaccine. Donor details come from another sample of the same person, matched by shared clones.

The chain combines TRBV20-1 with TRBJ1-6; D not resolved. The CDR3 has 13 residues. Germline values: CDR1 DFQATT, CDR2 SNEGSKA (reference sequence). V lost 5 bases, J lost 1 base, and 6 bases lay in between. CDR3 amino acids: CSASGSYNSPLHF. The CDR3 DNA sequence: TGCAGTGCTTCGGGGTCCTATAATTCACCCCTCCACTTT.

This clonotype was recorded a few times. The CDR3: CASRQRGGTGELFF. CDR3 nucleotides: TGTGCCAGCAGACAGAGAGGGGGCACCGGGGAGCTGTTTTTT. The V and J genes are TRBV28 and TRBJ2-2, with a tentative D call TRBD1 (6 bases). The germline V and J ends were trimmed by 6 bases and 4 bases, with 12 bases remaining between them. The CDR3 runs 14 residues. Germline assignment: CDR1 MDHEN and CDR2 SYDVKM. The complete variable domain, with remaining parts taken from reference TRBV28 and TRBJ2-2, reads DVKVTQSSRYLVKRTGEKVFLECVQDMDHENMFWYRQDPGLGLRLIYFSYDVKMKEKGDIPEGYSVSREKKERFSLILESASTNQTSMYLCASRQRGGTGELFFGEGSRLTVL.

This rearrangement joins TRBV20-1 to TRBJ2-3; possibly TRBD2 for D (6 bases). Germline lookup yields CDR1 DFQATT and CDR2 SNEGSKA (reference sequence). Deletions cut 6 bases from V and 2 bases from J, with 15 bases between. The CDR3 is 14 amino acids. The CDR3 sequence: CSADGDSDTDTQYF. Here the CDR3 DNA reads TGCAGTGCCGACGGGGACTCAGACACAGATACGCAGTATTTT.

This clonotype was recorded many times. The junction does not match germline at one end; this may be a read error. Here the CDR3 reads CASSGGVTGELFF. The CDR3 coding sequence is TGTGCTAGCAGCGGAGGGGTCACCGGGGAGCTGTTTTTT. This chain connects TRBV7-7 to TRBJ2-2, with D maybe TRBD2 (6 bases). Germline values: CDR1 SSHAT, CDR2 FNYEAQ (reference sequence). The length of the CDR3 is 13 residues.

This clonotype was seen a handful of times. This chain connects TRBV30 to TRBJ2-7; TRBD2 might be the D (5 bases). The CDR3 is made up of 16 amino acids. Germline V CDR1 and CDR2: GTSNPN, SVGIG (reference sequence). Between the trimmed V and J ends, which lost 1 base and 1 base, there was a span of 17 bases. CDR3 coding DNA: TGTGCCTGGAGTGGATCTGGTGAGGGAATTTCCTACGAGCAGTACTTC. Translating it yields CAWSGSGEGISYEQYF.

This clonotype has more than one count but fewer than ten. The chain carries TRBV12-3 or TRBV12-4 and TRBJ1-1; D ambiguous. There are 12 residues in the CDR3. V lost 9 bases and J lost 6, with 14 bases in between. The CDR3 here is CASCRGPAEAFF. The CDR3 coding sequence is TGTGCCAGTTGCCGGGGTCCCGCTGAAGCTTTCTTT.

J is TRBJ2-1 and V is TRBV29-1; 13 bases match TRBD2. The CDR3 spans 14 residues. Losses at the gene ends were 5 bases for V and 7 bases for J; bases not matched to a gene: 5. The germline CDR1 and CDR2 sequences are SQVTM and ANQGSEA. The CDR3 DNA reads as TGCAGCGTTTTACCGGGACTAGCGGGGAATGAGCAGTTCTTC. It codes for CSVLPGLAGNEQFF.

Many counts were recorded for this clonotype. The chain recombines TRBV15 with TRBJ2-5; 8 bases are a match to TRBD2. This CDR3 is 17 amino acids long. V lost 1 base to trimming and J lost 1 base; unmatched junction nucleotides: 8. The V gene's germline CDR1 is LNHNV and CDR2 YYDKDF (reference sequence). CDR3 region: CATSRGIIAGTQETQYF. The CDR3 DNA follows: TGTGCCACCAGCAGAGGGATAATAGCGGGGACCCAAGAGACCCAGTACTTC.

This sequence joins TRBV28 and TRBJ1-1, with D perhaps matching TRBD1 (6 bases). V was shortened by 3 bases and J by 6 bases, with 11 bases between the two germline ends. Germline-derived CDR1 and CDR2 are MDHEN and SYDVKM. This CDR3 spans 13 amino acids. CDR3 nucleotide sequence: TGTGCCAGCAGTTTGACGGGGGCCTCTGAAGCTTTCTTT. Amino acids: CASSLTGASEAFF.

This clonotype has a handful of counts. The chain links TRBV19 to TRBJ2-7, with 8 bases lining up with TRBD2. The CDR3 is made up of 14 amino acids. V was clipped by 5 bases and J by 3 bases; unmatched bases: 6. Looked up from germline, CDR1 is LNHDA and CDR2 is SQIVND (reference sequence). Written as DNA, the CDR3 is TGTGCCAGTAGTTGGACTAGCAGTTACTACGAGCAGTACTTC. This sequence encodes CASSWTSSYYEQYF.

This clonotype was counted only a few times. The V call is TRBV24-1, the J call TRBJ2-1; 7 bases align to TRBD2. Germline V gene sequence: CDR1 KGHDR, CDR2 SFDVKD. The length of the CDR3 is 14 residues. V lost 3 bases and J lost 15; bases outside the gene matches: 13. The CDR3 region is CATSDLTSAIGAFF. CDR3 nucleotide sequence: TGTGCCACCAGTGATCTAACTAGCGCAATTGGCGCGTTCTTC.